This TCR beta chain is drawn from a study of blood T cell repertoires in COVID-19. This clone was observed once. Method: immunoSEQ multiplex PCR; TCRdb's copy keeps in-frame clones and lacks some. The sample comprises 40,000 to 55,000 clones, around four fifths of which are singletons, and roughly 14% rests with the top ten. Trimming at V came to 2 bases and at J to 2 bases, leaving 1 base not matched to a gene. The V gene's germline CDR1 is SGHTA and CDR2 FQGNSA. The CDR3 runs 15 residues. The rearrangement uses TRBV7-2 and TRBJ2-1, with 9 bases identical to TRBD2. Sequenced sample: peripheral blood. This sequence was found in a human donor with acute or convalescent COVID-19. The donor label of this sample is uncertain. CDR3 DNA sequence: TGTGCCAGCAGCTTACTAGCGGGGACCTACAATGAGCAGTTCTTC. Its protein is CASSLLAGTYNEQFF.